One and the same sample provided the 18 T cell receptor beta chains below, sequenced in a study of T cells in narcolepsy. TCRdb's copy holds only in-frame clones and misses some; the assay was immunoSEQ multiplex PCR. The sample yields 30,000 to 35,000 clones, roughly 87% seen once. The material sequenced was CD45RA- memory CD4+ T cells from PBMCs. Receptors originate from a human donor with narcolepsy.

The rearrangement links TRBV14 to TRBJ1-2, with D possibly TRBD1 on 6 matching bases. From germline, CDR1 is SGHDN and CDR2 FVKESK. V shed 4 bases and J shed 10 bases, with 10 bases lying between them. The CDR3 runs 11 residues. The CDR3 sequence is CASSRGQYYTF. CDR3 nucleotides: TGTGCCAGCAGCCGCGGACAGTACTACACCTTC.

The V gene is TRBV29-1, the J gene TRBJ2-7; possibly TRBD1 or TRBD2 for D (5 bases each). The CDR3 totals 16 residues. V dropped 4 bases and J dropped 1 base, with 20 bases sitting between them. CDR1 SQVTM and CDR2 ANQGSEA come from the germline V gene. CDR3 DNA: TGCAGCGTTGCGGGGTGGTCAGGGCCCGCATCCTACGAGCAGTACTTC. Translated, it gives CSVAGWSGPASYEQYF.

This rearrangement joins TRBV6-1 to TRBJ2-5; TRBD2 matches 12 bases. The J call may be faulty, since TRBJ2-7 better matches the DNA end. The CDR3 length is 15 residues. Germline V gene sequence: CDR1 MNHNS, CDR2 SASEGT. The CDR3 is CASSETSGGTYEQYF. CDR3 bases: TGTGCCAGCAGCGAAACTAGCGGGGGGACCTACGAGCAGTACTTC.

Regarding this clone: The junction shows a germline mismatch at one end, possibly a read error. The chain recombines TRBV2 with TRBJ2-3; TRBD1 matches at 10 bases. The CDR3 is 12 amino acids. Germline loops: CDR1 SNHLY, CDR2 FYNNEI. CDR3 in DNA: TGTGCCAGCAGTCCGACAGGGGGCGCAGGGAATTTT. Protein product: CASSPTGGAGNF.

The chain carries TRBV6-5 and TRBJ1-5, with 9 bases identical to TRBD1. Looked up from germline, CDR1 is MNHEY and CDR2 is SVGAGI. There are 15 residues in the CDR3. V gave up 6 bases and J gave up 5 bases; unmatched junction bases: 8. The CDR3 DNA is TGTGCCAGCAGCTCAGGACAGGGGTGGGATCAGCCCCAGCATTTT. Encoded protein: CASSSGQGWDQPQHF.

The chain recombines TRBV29-1 with TRBJ2-7, with 10 nucleotides matching TRBD2. Germline V gene lookup returns CDR1 SQVTM and CDR2 ANQGSEA. V gave up 4 bases and J gave up 6 bases; unmatched junction bases: 9. The CDR3 has 14 residues. The DNA of the CDR3 is TGCAGCGTTGCGACTAGCGGGCTCAGGGGCGAGCAGTACTTC. This gives the protein CSVATSGLRGEQYF.

The rearrangement links TRBV7-2 to TRBJ2-3, with 8 bases lining up with TRBD1. This CDR3 region has 15 residues. V was pared by 5 bases and J by 7 bases, with 11 bases of the junction left unmatched. The germline V gene has CDR1 SGHTA and CDR2 FQGNSA. The CDR3 loop reads CASSLKATGANTQYF. The CDR3 coding sequence is TGTGCCAGCAGCCTCAAAGCGACAGGGGCGAATACGCAGTATTTT. Using reference TRBV7-2 and TRBJ2-3 for the parts outside the CDR3, the full variable domain is GAGVSQSPSNKVTEKGKDVELRCDPISGHTALYWYRQSLGQGLEFLIYFQGNSAPDKSGLPSDRFSAERTGGSVSTLTIQRTQQEDSAVYLCASSLKATGANTQYFGPGTRLTVL.

The chain employs TRBV19 and TRBJ1-2; D possibly corresponds to TRBD1 (6 bases). CDR1 and CDR2 (germline): LNHDA, SQIVND (reference sequence). V dropped 5 bases and J dropped 4 bases, with 20 bases sitting between them. The CDR3 totals 16 residues. The CDR3 region is CASSPLGQALVYGYTF. CDR3 DNA sequence: TGTGCCAGTAGTCCCCTGGGACAAGCCCTCGTCTATGGCTACACCTTC. Together with reference TRBV19 and TRBJ1-2, the CDR3 gives the full variable domain: DGGITQSPKYLFRKEGQNVTLSCEQNLNHDAMYWYRQDPGQGLRLIYYSQIVNDFQKGDIAEGYSVSREKKESFPLTVTSAQKNPTAFYLCASSPLGQALVYGYTFGSGTRLTVV.

The genes are TRBV7-7 and TRBJ1-2; TRBD1 matches 7 bases. In germline, CDR1 is SSHAT, CDR2 FNYEAQ (reference sequence). The CDR3 contains 14 residues. Germline trimming cut 5 bases from V and 8 bases from J; bases unmatched to any gene: 11. CDR3 protein: CASSPVTGWEGYTF. DNA of the CDR3: TGTGCCAGCAGCCCGGTGACAGGGTGGGAGGGCTACACCTTC.

The J gene is TRBJ2-3, the V gene TRBV10-2, with D hard to call. The CDR3 contains 16 residues. Germline CDR1 is WSHSY and CDR2 is SAAADI. The V end was cut by 0 bases, the J end by 0 bases, with 10 bases between. CDR3 in amino acids: CASSESQRPSTDTQYF. The DNA of the CDR3 is TGCGCCAGCAGTGAGTCGCAAAGGCCAAGCACAGATACGCAGTATTTT.

The chain joins TRBV7-3 to TRBJ2-1, with 8 bases fitting TRBD2. Trimming took 4 bases from V and 7 from J; bases not matched to a gene: 9. The germline V gene encodes CDR1 SGHTA and CDR2 FQGTGA. This CDR3 has 15 amino acids. DNA of the CDR3: TGTGCCAGCAGCTCGCACCCGGGACTAGTAAATGAGCAGTTCTTC. This translates into CASSSHPGLVNEQFF.

The rearrangement links TRBV28 to TRBJ1-2; weak D call: TRBD1 (5 bases). In germline, CDR1 is MDHEN, CDR2 SYDVKM. Trimming took 3 bases from V and 5 from J, leaving 19 bases between them. This CDR3 contains 16 residues. The CDR3 is CASSFSGFFGGYGYTF. In DNA, the CDR3 is TGTGCCAGCAGTTTCTCAGGGTTCTTCGGTGGGTATGGCTACACCTTC.

The chain recombines TRBV18 with TRBJ2-5, with D unclear. Germline assignment: CDR1 KGHSH and CDR2 LQKENI. Deletions cut 0 bases from V and 5 bases from J, with 10 bases between. The CDR3 covers 14 residues. CDR3 in amino acids: CASSPPPGRETQYF. The CDR3 nucleotides read TGTGCCAGCTCACCACCTCCCGGCCGCGAGACCCAGTACTTC.

V gene TRBV5-1 combines with J gene TRBJ2-2; TRBD1 might be the D (6 bases). The CDR3 extends over 14 amino acids. Per the germline V gene, CDR1 is SGHRS and CDR2 is YFSETQ. Deletions cut 5 bases from V and 5 bases from J, with 13 bases between. The CDR3 region has the DNA TGCGCCAGCAGACCGGGACAAGGAACCGGGGAGCTGTTTTTT. This codes for CASRPGQGTGELFF.

The chain carries TRBV13 and TRBJ1-5, with TRBD1 as a possible D gene (5 bases). V dropped 5 bases and J dropped 7 bases, with 15 bases sitting between them. The CDR3 is 14 residues long. Looked up from germline, CDR1 is PRHDT and CDR2 is FYEKMQ (reference sequence). The DNA for the CDR3 is TGTGCCAGCAGCAGAGGGGATTTGGGGCAGCCCCAGCATTTT. Translation gives CASSRGDLGQPQHF. The variable domain in full, with the rest retrieved from reference TRBV13 and TRBJ1-5, is AAGVIQSPRHLIKEKRETATLKCYPIPRHDTVYWYQQGPGQDPQFLISFYEKMQSDKGSIPDRFSAQQFSDYHSELNMSSLELGDSALYFCASSRGDLGQPQHFGDGTRLSIL.

V and J are TRBV5-4 and TRBJ1-2; 8 positions agree with TRBD1. This CDR3 spans 14 amino acids. Germline trimming cut 4 bases from V and 8 bases from J; bases unmatched to any gene: 10. The V gene's germline CDR1 is SGHNT and CDR2 YYREEE (reference sequence). CDR3 amino acids: CASSQIGQGKGYTF. The CDR3 DNA reads TGTGCCAGCAGCCAAATTGGACAGGGAAAAGGCTACACCTTC.

This clone was seen a handful of times. V gene TRBV5-4 combines with J gene TRBJ1-3, with D unclear. CDR1 and CDR2 from the germline V gene are SGHNT and YYREEE (reference sequence). Trimming cost V 5 bases and J 1 base, with 10 bases left between them. CDR3 size: 14 residues. The CDR3 sequence: CASRPGGSGNTIYF. The CDR3 nucleotides are TGTGCCAGCAGACCGGGCGGTTCTGGAAACACCATATATTTT.

The sample holds one count of this clone. This rearrangement joins TRBV5-1 to TRBJ2-7; 11 bases align to TRBD2. Trimming removed 4 bases from V and 6 bases from J; junction bases left unmatched: 12. The CDR3 extends over 16 amino acids. Germline lookup yields CDR1 SGHRS and CDR2 YFSETQ. CDR3 sequence reads: CASSPLPVLAGVEQYF. CDR3 coding DNA: TGCGCCAGCAGCCCCCTCCCGGTACTAGCGGGGGTCGAGCAGTACTTC.